This is a list of T cell receptor beta chains from one sample in a study of Graves' ophthalmopathy and Graves' hyperthyroidism. In TCRdb, the multiplex PCR reads were re-called with MiXCR into one record per CDR3 protein. The table lists about 210,000 distinct CDR3 sequences, just under 30% of them singletons, with approximately 8.6% in the top ten. Sample: peripheral blood. The receptor set was obtained from a man over 45 with Graves' ophthalmopathy. Both conserved end residues are trimmed from each CDR3.

TRBJ2-7 TRBV27 ASSFQAGEQY
TRBJ2-6 TRBV7-3 ASSLWGSTGANVLT
TRBJ2-3 TRBV15 ATSMGAEDTQY
TRBJ2-6 TRBV10-3 AISESGRSSGANVLT
TRBJ1-1 TRBV6-5 ASRSTGQTEAF
TRBJ2-5 TRBV12-3/TRBV12-4 ASSFTAVLGRGQY
TRBJ1-5 TRBV4-1 ASSQGQGAGQPQH
TRBJ2-7 TRBV6-5 ASSYMGDEQY
TRBJ2-2 TRBV11-2 ASSRTQGSYTGELF
TRBJ1-5 TRBV6-2/TRBV6-3 ASSYWGQGLGQPQH
TRBJ2-7 TRBV5-1 ASNNPGAYEQY
TRBJ1-1 TRBV20-1 SAREGQGYTEAF
TRBJ1-1 TRBV12-3/TRBV12-4 ASSLRGSTISTEEAF
TRBJ2-5 TRBV28 ASRPGQVQETQY
TRBJ2-2 TRBV6-2/TRBV6-3 ASIGTGRTGELF
TRBJ2-7 TRBV6-2/TRBV6-3 ASSYLGQGEIGSYEQY
TRBJ1-2 TRBV10-3 ASSETTGGNYGYT
TRBJ1-2 TRBV6-1 ASSEFPENYGYT
TRBJ1-3 TRBV29-1 SVRGSGNTIY
TRBJ2-4 TRBV28 ASNPIEGQGDIQY
TRBJ2-2 TRBV9 ASSVVADSGELF
TRBJ2-2 TRBV29-1 SVEVQNTGELF
TRBJ1-1 TRBV28 ASSPTSARGTEAF
TRBJ2-2 TRBV20-1 SARDLVTTGELF
TRBJ2-6 TRBV29-1 SVEAVVGANVLT
TRBJ1-1 TRBV6-5 ASSYVGGTEAF
TRBJ1-3 TRBV7-3 ASSRSGAGNTIY
TRBJ1-5 TRBV6-5 ASSYSGDKNQPQH
TRBJ2-5 TRBV28 ASSLPVDLSGRETQY
TRBJ2-7 TRBV10-3 ATTPRGISSYEQY
TRBJ1-1 TRBV19 ASKKQGLNTEAF
TRBJ2-5 TRBV28 ASSHRRAGRETQY
TRBJ2-2 TRBV28 ASRGTSGSTGELF
TRBJ1-1 TRBV18 ASSGELNTEAF
TRBJ2-2 TRBV27 ASSLTAATYTGELF
TRBJ1-6 TRBV9 ASSEGENNSPLH
TRBJ1-1 TRBV7-8 ASSLDRVGAF
TRBJ1-2 TRBV6-2/TRBV6-3 ASSPRTGGGGDYGYT
TRBJ2-5 TRBV12-3/TRBV12-4 ASNPQGLQETQY
TRBJ2-5 TRBV12-3/TRBV12-4 ASSPTSGGEETQY
TRBJ2-2 TRBV12-3/TRBV12-4 ASSRAWSGNTGELF
TRBJ2-7 TRBV5-1 ASSGPRGEQY
TRBJ1-2 TRBV28 AGSRRLYGYT